This T cell receptor (beta chain) was captured by sequencing in a study of blood T cell repertoires in COVID-19. Study context: T cells, B-cell-depleted T cells, or PBMCs supplied cDNA or gDNA.

The germline V gene has CDR1 LGHDT and CDR2 YNNKEL (reference sequence). The CDR3 contains 12 residues. V lost 4 bases and J lost 4, with 5 bases in between. The table came from immunoSEQ multiplex PCR; TCRdb's copy has only in-frame clones and leaves some out. The repertoire holds 140,000 to 150,000 clones, roughly 87% seen once, with about 1.5% in the top ten. The V call is TRBV3-1 (or the pseudogene TRBV3-2), the J call TRBJ2-1; D uncertain. The sequence was obtained from a human donor in a cohort sampled during active COVID-19. Sequencing input: peripheral blood. This CDR3 is CASSRGYNEQFF. CDR3 sequence (DNA): TGTGCCAGCAGCCGAGGTTACAATGAGCAGTTCTTC.